This entry features one T cell receptor (beta chain) sequence. The data were obtained in a study of blood T cell repertoires in COVID-19. Whole-study context: Samples of COVID-19 (acute and convalescent) were obtained from the United States, Italy and Spain. Nucleic acid was either cDNA or gDNA, and it came from T cells, B-cell-depleted T cells, or PBMCs.

Per germline, CDR1 SNHLY and CDR2 FYNNEI. V lost 8 bases to trimming and J lost 3 bases; unmatched junction nucleotides: 7. The CDR3 extends over 13 amino acids. In the study's own analysis: Amplification with reference gene primers provided the estimates of nucleated cell counts. Clones were read by immunoSEQ multiplex PCR, and TCRdb kept only the in-frame ones, dropping some. V, J and clone size reflect that table, while D and trimming were determined from the DNA. Here the sample spans nearly 65,000 clones, around 80% being singletons. The rearrangement uses TRBV2 and TRBJ2-7, with 7 nucleotides matching TRBD2. The source is a human donor in a cohort sampled during active COVID-19. The sequencing input was peripheral blood. The CDR3 DNA reads TGTGCCAGCGACCCGGGGGGAGGCTACGAGCAGTACTTC. It specifies CASDPGGGYEQYF.